This TCR beta chain derives from a study of T-cell memory formation after mild COVID-19. This clonotype came up a few times. The antigen is not known. From the 5' RACE reads, TCRdb called clonotypes with MiXCR, one entry per CDR3 protein. The data hold approximately 46,000 distinct CDR3 sequences, with approximately 7% observed a single time. Study-wide results and limits: Cross-reactive memory seemingly joined, as some responding clones were found in pre-infection memory.

The length of the CDR3 is 15 residues. Per the germline V gene, CDR1 is SGHAT and CDR2 is FQNNGV. The V and J ends lost 3 bases and 2 bases, in that order; junction bases with no gene match: 4. This TCR was sampled from an adult who had mild COVID-19 (a few samples of this study predate the infection). Cell type and time point are not known. Sequences were obtained from PBMCs or a T cell subset sorted from them (not recorded which). The V and J genes are TRBV11-2 and TRBJ2-7; TRBD1 agrees at 10 bases. The CDR3 sequence: CASSFEGQGAYEQYF. CDR3 in DNA: TGTGCCAGCAGCTTTGAAGGACAGGGGGCCTACGAGCAGTACTTC.